This TCR beta chain was recovered during a study of cytomegalovirus exposure and HLA in healthy donors. Use of 60 Vbeta and 13 Jbeta primers characterized the PCR. Measured with immunoSEQ multiplex PCR; TCRdb has only the in-frame clones, and not every one. The sample holds 60,000 to 70,000 clones, 80% to 90% seen once. Findings and caveats of the study: Across donors, presence/absence analyses took sequencing depth to be roughly uniform. Many donors shared some public TCRs, even though most TCR sequences were rare. Common viral pathogens (according to a later analysis) appeared linked to several of the most significant clusters. Later work associated fewer than 20,000 TCR beta sequences with HLA alleles at 0.05 false discovery rate.

Germline trimming cut 1 base from V and 3 bases from J; bases unmatched to any gene: 3. The CDR3 contains 14 residues. Germline CDR1 SGHDT, CDR2 YYEEEE. This clone was picked up a small number of times. The antigen is unknown. The sequencing sample was made of PBMCs. This chain links TRBV5-6 with TRBJ2-7, with 8 bases fitting TRBD2. The TCR was taken from a woman aged 25 to 39 in good health and CMV-seronegative. The CDR3 DNA follows: TGTGCCAGCAGCTTGAAGCGGGGGTTCTACGAGCAGTACTTC. It specifies CASSLKRGFYEQYF. The variable domain in full, completed from reference TRBV5-6 and TRBJ2-7, reads DAGVTQSPTHLIKTRGQQVTLRCSPKSGHDTVSWYQQALGQGPQFIFQYYEEEERQRGNFPDRFSGHQFPNYSSELNVNALLLGDSALYLCASSLKRGFYEQYFGPGTRLTVT.